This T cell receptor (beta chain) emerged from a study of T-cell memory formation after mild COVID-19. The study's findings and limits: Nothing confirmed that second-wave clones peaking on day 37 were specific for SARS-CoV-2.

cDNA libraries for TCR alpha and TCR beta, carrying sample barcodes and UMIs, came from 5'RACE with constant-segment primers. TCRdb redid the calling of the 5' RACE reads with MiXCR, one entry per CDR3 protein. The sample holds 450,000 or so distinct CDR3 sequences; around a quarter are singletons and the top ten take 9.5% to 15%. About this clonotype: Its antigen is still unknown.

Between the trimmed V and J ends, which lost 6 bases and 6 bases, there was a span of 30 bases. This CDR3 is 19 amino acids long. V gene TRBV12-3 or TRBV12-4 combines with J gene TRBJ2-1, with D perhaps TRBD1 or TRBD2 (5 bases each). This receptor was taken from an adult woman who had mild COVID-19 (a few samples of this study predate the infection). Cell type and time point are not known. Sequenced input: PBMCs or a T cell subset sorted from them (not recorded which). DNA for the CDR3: TGTGCCAGCAGCCTTCTTTTCTTTCCAACCCAGGGAGATAGCAATGAGCAGTTCTTC. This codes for CASSLLFFPTQGDSNEQFF.